The clone carrying this TCR beta chain was counted a few times. Antigen: not known. The donors were part of the validation cohort of 120 subjects. That cohort was separate from the first cohort, which comprised 700 or so subjects. Libraries were prepared by immunoSEQ multiplex PCR; TCRdb keeps only in-frame clonotypes and omits some of them. The sample records about 89,000 clones, 84% being singletons. This entry comes from a study of cytomegalovirus exposure and HLA in healthy donors. Findings and limits, study-wide: Despite most TCR sequences being rare, some public TCRs occurred in many donors. The study designated 150 or so TCR beta chains cytomegalovirus-associated.

Trimming pared 7 bases from V and 2 bases from J, leaving 16 bases between. CDR1 is MNHNS, CDR2 SASEGT, per germline. This CDR3 is 15 amino acids long. Sequencing used PBMCs. This sequence was found in a woman aged 18-29 years in good health and CMV-seropositive. This sequence joins TRBV6-1 and TRBJ2-3, with a weak D call TRBD2 (6 bases). The CDR3 loop is CASTVGGFPTDTQYF. Written as DNA, the CDR3 is TGTGCCAGCACTGTGGGGGGTTTCCCCACAGATACGCAGTATTTT.